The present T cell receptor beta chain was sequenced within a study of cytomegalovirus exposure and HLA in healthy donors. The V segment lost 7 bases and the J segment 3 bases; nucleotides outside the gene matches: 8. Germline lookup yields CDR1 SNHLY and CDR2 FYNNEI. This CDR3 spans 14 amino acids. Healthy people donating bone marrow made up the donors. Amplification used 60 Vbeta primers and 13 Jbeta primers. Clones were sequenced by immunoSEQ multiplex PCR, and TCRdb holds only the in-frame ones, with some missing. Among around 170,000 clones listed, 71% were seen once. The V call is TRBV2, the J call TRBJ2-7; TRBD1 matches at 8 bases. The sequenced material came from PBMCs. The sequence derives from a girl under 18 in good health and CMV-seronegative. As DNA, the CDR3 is TGTGCCAGCACCCGACAGGGGTCTCGCTACGAGCAGTACTTC. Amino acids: CASTRQGSRYEQYF.